The present T cell receptor (beta chain) was sequenced within a study of blood T cell repertoires in COVID-19. Germline V gene lookup returns CDR1 SGHVS and CDR2 FQNEAQ. The trim removed 2 bases at V and 3 bases at J, leaving 11 bases unmatched. CDR3 length: 17 amino acids. Recruits, aged about 18 to 95 years, lived in 25 or so US areas. Participants had their cohort set by participant-reported clinical history. Two negative PCRs, clearance, or symptom resolution characterized the recovered Cohort 3 donors. Libraries were prepared by immunoSEQ multiplex PCR; TCRdb keeps only in-frame clonotypes and omits some of them. The table has around 500,000 clones, approximately 88% seen once.

The receptor was isolated from a woman between 35 and 50 years old who had recovered from COVID-19. Sequencing was carried out using PBMCs or T cells enriched from blood (not recorded which). The chain combines TRBV7-8 with TRBJ2-5, with 8 bases lining up with TRBD1. CDR3 sequence (DNA): TGTGCCAGCAGCTTAATTACTTCTCAACAGGGGGAAGAGACCCAGTACTTC. It codes for CASSLITSQQGEETQYF.